This entry lists 9 T cell receptor beta chains sequenced from one sample in a study of T cell responses to AZD1222 COVID-19 vaccine. Assay used: immunoSEQ multiplex PCR; TCRdb lists only in-frame clones, some missing. The sample includes approximately 190,000 clones, under 95% seen only once; the top ten take roughly 0.99%. The source material was peripheral blood, sampled on day 0 of AZD1222 vaccination. The receptors stem from an adult in good health.

The CDR3 region has the DNA TGCGCCAGCGCCGGACAGGCCAACCAAGAGACCCAGTACTTC. Residues: CASAGQANQETQYF. This sequence joins TRBV5-1 and TRBJ2-5; 7 bases match TRBD1. The V segment lost 7 bases and the J segment 0 bases; nucleotides outside the gene matches: 6. Germline V gene lookup returns CDR1 SGHRS and CDR2 YFSETQ. The CDR3 extends over 14 amino acids. Supplemented by reference TRBV5-1 and TRBJ2-5, the full variable domain reads KAGVTQTPRYLIKTRGQQVTLSCSPISGHRSVSWYQQTPGQGLQFLFEYFSETQRNKGNFPGRFSGRQFSNSRSEMNVSTLELGDSALYLCASAGQANQETQYFGPGTRLLVL.

V is TRBV3-1 (or the pseudogene TRBV3-2) and J is TRBJ2-3; 9 nucleotides line up with TRBD2. CDR1 LGHDT and CDR2 YNNKEL come from the germline V gene (reference sequence). The V gene end was trimmed by 4 bases and the J gene end by 0 bases; junction bases not matched to a gene: 11. The CDR3 length is 18 residues. The CDR3 DNA follows: TGTGCCAGCAGCCCCCATGTGCCAGCGGGGGGTAGCACAGATACGCAGTATTTT. It specifies CASSPHVPAGGSTDTQYF.

This chain connects TRBV2 to TRBJ2-5; unclear D gene. The CDR3 loop spans 13 amino acids. Trimming removed 10 bases at V and 3 bases at J, with 15 bases between. Germline CDR1 is SNHLY and CDR2 is FYNNEI. The CDR3 DNA follows: TGTGCCACCTCCCCCTTCCGTGAAGAGACCCAGTACTTC. As protein: CATSPFREETQYF.

V and J are TRBV6-5 and TRBJ2-1; D might be TRBD2 (6 bases). Trimming left V 0 bases short and J 6 bases short, with 9 bases between. The CDR3 totals 14 residues. Per the germline V gene, CDR1 is MNHEY and CDR2 is SVGAGI. CDR3 nucleotide sequence: TGTGCCAGCAGTTACTCGGAGGGCCCCAATGAGCAGTTCTTC. Amino acid sequence: CASSYSEGPNEQFF.

The chain links TRBV5-6 to TRBJ1-1, with TRBD1 as a possible D gene (5 bases). There are 14 residues in the CDR3. The V gene's germline CDR1 is SGHDT and CDR2 YYEEEE. V was trimmed by 1 base and J by 5 bases, leaving 12 bases between them. The CDR3, as DNA: TGTGCCAGCAGCTTGTCCAGGGTGGGGACTGAAGCTTTCTTT. It is translated as CASSLSRVGTEAFF.

This chain connects TRBV12-3 or TRBV12-4 to TRBJ2-2; D is undetermined. This CDR3 spans 13 amino acids. Trimming stripped 1 base from V and 6 bases from J, with 6 bases between. The CDR3 protein is CASSLGGPGELFF. The CDR3 DNA reads TGTGCCAGCAGTTTAGGGGGTCCCGGGGAGCTGTTTTTT.

This sequence joins TRBV7-2 and TRBJ2-3; possibly TRBD2 for D (5 bases). The CDR3 covers 18 residues. Trimming cost V 3 bases and J 4 bases, with 23 bases left between them. CDR1 and CDR2 (germline): SGHTA, FQGNSA. The CDR3 is CASSLGTSSSPGADTQYF. The CDR3 nucleotides are TGTGCCAGCAGCTTGGGCACCTCTAGCTCCCCAGGCGCAGATACGCAGTATTTT.

The rearrangement uses TRBV3-1 (or the pseudogene TRBV3-2) and TRBJ1-3; D unclear. CDR3 size: 16 residues. Germline V gene sequence: CDR1 LGHDT, CDR2 YNNKEL (reference sequence). V lost 4 bases, J lost 0 bases, and 13 bases lay in between. The DNA for the CDR3 is TGTGCCAGCAGCCGAAGCCTAGACTCCTCTGGAAACACCATATATTTT. This encodes CASSRSLDSSGNTIYF.

The CDR3 here is CASSLEGTSGGEQFF. The DNA of the CDR3 is TGTGCCAGCAGCTTAGAGGGGACTAGCGGGGGCGAGCAGTTCTTC. The gene calls are TRBV7-9 and TRBJ2-1, with 14 bases identical to TRBD2. Germline trimming cut 1 base from V and 10 bases from J; bases unmatched to any gene: 3. The CDR3 covers 15 residues. Germline assignment: CDR1 SEHNR and CDR2 FQNEAQ (reference sequence). Full variable domain (outside the CDR3, taken from reference TRBV7-9 and TRBJ2-1): DTGVSQNPRHKITKRGQNVTFRCDPISEHNRLYWYRQTLGQGPEFLTYFQNEAQLEKSRLLSDRFSAERPKGSFSTLEIQRTEQGDSAMYLCASSLEGTSGGEQFFGPGTRLTVL.